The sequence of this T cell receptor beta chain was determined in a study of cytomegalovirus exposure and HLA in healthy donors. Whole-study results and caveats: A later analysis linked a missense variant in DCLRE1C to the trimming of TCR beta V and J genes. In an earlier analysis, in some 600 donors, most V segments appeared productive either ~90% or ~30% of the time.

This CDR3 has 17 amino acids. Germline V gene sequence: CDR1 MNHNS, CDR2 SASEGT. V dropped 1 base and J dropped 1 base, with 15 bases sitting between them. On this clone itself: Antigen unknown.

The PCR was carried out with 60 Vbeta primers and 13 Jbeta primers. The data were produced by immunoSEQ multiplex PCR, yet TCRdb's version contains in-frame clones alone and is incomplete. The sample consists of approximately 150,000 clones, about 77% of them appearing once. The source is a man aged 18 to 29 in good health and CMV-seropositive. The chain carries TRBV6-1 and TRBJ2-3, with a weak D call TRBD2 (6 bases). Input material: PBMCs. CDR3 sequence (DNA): TGTGCCAGCAGTGAAGGATTTATGGGAGGAGGCACAGATACGCAGTATTTT. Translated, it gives CASSEGFMGGGTDTQYF.